This TCR beta chain derives from a study of CD8+ T cells in alopecia areata. Study context: Treatment of the treated patients consisted of oral tofacitinib, 5 to 10 mg twice daily. General study results and limits: Among the cells sequenced in scalp samples are also the resident alphabeta T cells of normal skin.

To note about this clone: What it binds is unknown.

The treatment is: oral pan-JAK inhibitor, 5-10 mg twice daily. The sequencing template was cDNA reverse transcribed from extracted RNA. The data were produced by immunoSEQ multiplex PCR, yet TCRdb's version contains in-frame clones alone and is incomplete. This sample carries about 200,000 clones, more than 30% of them seen once, and the ten largest clones take 0.45% to 0.55%. The CDR3 has 15 amino acids. Trimming cost V 0 bases and J 9 bases, with 13 bases left between them. Germline assignment: CDR1 SGHRS and CDR2 YFSETQ. Sequences were derived from CD4+ T cells sorted from blood, sampled between weeks 30 and 35, from a patient treated with tofacitinib. This sequence originates from a human donor with alopecia areata. V gene TRBV5-1 combines with J gene TRBJ1-6; tentatively, D is TRBD1 (5 bases). Written as DNA, the CDR3 is TGCGCCAGCAGCTTGGCCGGGAGGGGACGTTCACCCCTCCACTTT. This translates into CASSLAGRGRSPLHF.